The 9 T cell receptor beta chains below come from one sample, sequenced in a study of post-analysis software for immune sequencing data. These TCRs are of unknown antigen specificity. Notes on the study in general: Elevated frequency relative to controls characterized several TRBV segments in patients, TRBV5-6, TRBV5-1 and TRBV20-1 among them.

TCR beta libraries were prepared from cDNA with unique molecular identifiers. One entry per CDR3 protein, called by TCRdb with MiXCR from the PCR reads. The sample lists more than 500,000 distinct CDR3 sequences; around a third were seen once. Sequenced: blood. These receptors originate from a girl aged 2-17 years with multiple sclerosis.

This chain connects TRBV7-6 to TRBJ2-1; D possibly corresponds to TRBD1 (6 bases). The CDR3 loop spans 21 amino acids. Trimming left V 1 base short and J 0 bases short, with 25 bases between. Per the germline V gene, CDR1 is SGHVS and CDR2 is FNYEAQ. The CDR3 loop reads CASSLEPPWTDPKSSYNEQFF. In DNA form, the CDR3 reads TGTGCCAGCAGCTTAGAACCCCCGTGGACAGACCCCAAGAGCTCCTACAATGAGCAGTTCTTC.

This clonotype was picked up a small number of times. J is TRBJ2-7 and V is TRBV7-2; D may be TRBD2 (6 bases). The CDR3 sequence is 16 residues long. Germline-derived CDR1 and CDR2 are SGHTA and FQGNSA. The ends were cut back, 1 base at V and 6 bases at J, with 19 bases in the middle. CDR3 nucleotides: TGTGCCAGCAGCTTAGACGCCCCCGGGCCAGCGGGCGAGCAGTACTTC. It specifies CASSLDAPGPAGEQYF. The whole variable domain, filled in from reference TRBV7-2 and TRBJ2-7, reads GAGVSQSPSNKVTEKGKDVELRCDPISGHTALYWYRQSLGQGLEFLIYFQGNSAPDKSGLPSDRFSAERTGGSVSTLTIQRTQQEDSAVYLCASSLDAPGPAGEQYFGPGTRLTVT.

The V call is TRBV5-5, the J call TRBJ1-5; D unresolved. The CDR3 has 13 amino acids. Trimming cost V 1 base and J 4 bases, with 6 bases left between them. The germline V gene has CDR1 SGHKS and CDR2 YYEKEE (reference sequence). Here the CDR3 reads CASSLYVNQPQHF. As DNA, the CDR3 is TGTGCCAGCAGCTTGTACGTAAATCAGCCCCAGCATTTT.

The chain uses TRBV6-5 and TRBJ1-1, with 7 bases aligning to TRBD1. The junction had 10 bases not matched to a gene; V was cut back by 1 base and J by 5 bases. Germline loops: CDR1 MNHEY, CDR2 SVGAGI. The CDR3 has 16 amino acids. CDR3: CASSYFTGALTTEAFF. Here the CDR3 DNA reads TGTGCCAGCAGTTACTTTACAGGGGCCTTGACGACTGAAGCTTTCTTT.

V is TRBV7-9 and J is TRBJ2-7, with D perhaps being TRBD1 or TRBD2 (6 bases each). The V and J ends lost 1 base and 6 bases respectively, with 13 bases between them. Germline assignment: CDR1 SEHNR and CDR2 FQNEAQ (reference sequence). This CDR3 is built from 14 residues. In DNA, the CDR3 is TGTGCCAGCAGCTTAGAGCCGGGGGCGGGCGAGCAGTACTTC. It encodes CASSLEPGAGEQYF. The whole variable domain, remainder taken from reference TRBV7-9 and TRBJ2-7, is DTGVSQNPRHKITKRGQNVTFRCDPISEHNRLYWYRQTLGQGPEFLTYFQNEAQLEKSRLLSDRFSAERPKGSFSTLEIQRTEQGDSAMYLCASSLEPGAGEQYFGPGTRLTVT.

V usage is TRBV15 and J usage is TRBJ2-7, with a tentative D call TRBD2 (6 bases). Trimming removed 0 bases from V and 7 bases from J, with 13 bases in between. CDR3 size: 14 residues. The germline V gene encodes CDR1 LNHNV and CDR2 YYDKDF (reference sequence). In DNA, the CDR3 is TGTGCCACCAGCAGAGAGGGCAGGGAGGATGAGCAGTACTTC. Residues: CATSREGREDEQYF.

The chain combines TRBV5-1 with TRBJ2-1; 12 bases agree with TRBD2. CDR1 is SGHRS and CDR2 is YFSETQ in the germline V gene. Trimming removed 2 bases from V and 5 bases from J; junction bases left unmatched: 2. This CDR3 is built from 15 residues. As DNA, the CDR3 is TGCGCCAGCAGCTTCGGGACTAGCGGGCACAATGAGCAGTTCTTC. Translated, it gives CASSFGTSGHNEQFF.

The V and J genes are TRBV29-1 and TRBJ1-1; weak D call: TRBD1 (6 bases). V was pared by 2 bases and J by 7 bases, with 11 bases between. This CDR3 region has 12 residues. Germline CDR1 SQVTM, CDR2 ANQGSEA. The CDR3 reads CSVESGVGEAFF. As DNA, the CDR3 is TGCAGCGTTGAATCAGGGGTAGGTGAAGCTTTCTTT. Variable domain in full (rest from reference TRBV29-1 and TRBJ1-1): SAVISQKPSRDICQRGTSLTIQCQVDSQVTMMFWYRQQPGQSLTLIATANQGSEATYESGFVIDKFPISRPNLTFSTLTVSNMSPEDSSIYLCSVESGVGEAFFGQGTRLTVV.

In regard to this clonotype: A much larger clone is a single base away; this may be a read error. The chain joins TRBV12-3 or TRBV12-4 to TRBJ2-5; 10 bases match TRBD1. The DNA end is a closer match to TRBJ2-7, so the J assignment may be wrong. The CDR3 runs 13 residues. The CDR3 protein is CASSSGTGVEQYV. CDR3 bases: TGTGCCAGCAGTTCCGGGACAGGGGTCGAGCAGTACGTC.